The 17 T cell receptor beta chains in this list originate from one sample, sequenced in a study of identifying expanded T cells in peripheral blood. The data were produced by immunoSEQ multiplex PCR, yet TCRdb's version contains in-frame clones alone and is incomplete. Of fewer than 80,000 clones listed, around four fifths are singletons. The sequenced sample was blood. Source of these receptors: a person between 18 and 75 years old in good health.

The V call is TRBV7-9, the J call TRBJ2-2; 11 bases line up with TRBD1. The CDR3 has 18 amino acids. V dropped 5 bases and J dropped 1; count of bases not matched to a gene: 9. The germline V gene has CDR1 SEHNR and CDR2 FQNEAQ (reference sequence). CDR3 protein: CASSTGTGGLRNTGELFF. CDR3 bases: TGTGCCAGCAGCACAGGGACAGGGGGGTTAAGGAACACCGGGGAGCTGTTTTTT. The full variable domain, rest sourced from reference TRBV7-9 and TRBJ2-2, is DTGVSQNPRHKITKRGQNVTFRCDPISEHNRLYWYRQTLGQGPEFLTYFQNEAQLEKSRLLSDRFSAERPKGSFSTLEIQRTEQGDSAMYLCASSTGTGGLRNTGELFFGEGSRLTVL.

This chain uses TRBV18 with TRBJ1-2; D call uncertain. Germline V gives CDR1 KGHSH, CDR2 LQKENI. The CDR3 runs 13 residues. V was shortened by 3 bases and J by 4 bases, with 9 bases between the two germline ends. The CDR3 loop reads CASSPGPLYGYTF. The CDR3 DNA reads as TGTGCCAGCTCACCCGGGCCCCTCTATGGCTACACCTTC.

This clone was detected only a few times. The chain combines TRBV7-9 with TRBJ1-1; weak D call: TRBD1 (5 bases). There are 14 residues in the CDR3. V gave up 3 bases and J gave up 4 bases, with 12 bases separating them. Germline assignment: CDR1 SEHNR and CDR2 FQNEAQ (reference sequence). The CDR3 DNA reads as TGTGCCAGCAGCTTCGTGGAGGGACCCACTGAAGCTTTCTTT. Protein sequence: CASSFVEGPTEAFF.

This clone showed up just a few times. The rearrangement links TRBV7-9 to TRBJ1-3; weak D call: TRBD1 (5 bases). The CDR3 has 15 amino acids. V dropped 5 bases and J dropped 0 bases, with 11 bases sitting between them. Germline V gene sequence: CDR1 SEHNR, CDR2 FQNEAQ (reference sequence). DNA of the CDR3: TGTGCCAGCAGCCAAACAGGCAGCTCTGGAAACACCATATATTTT. It is translated as CASSQTGSSGNTIYF.

The chain is built from TRBV19 and TRBJ1-4; 7 bases line up with TRBD1. The CDR3 sequence is 14 residues long. In germline, CDR1 is LNHDA, CDR2 SQIVND (reference sequence). Trimming cost V 8 bases and J 11 bases; bases outside gene matches: 14. As DNA, the CDR3 is TGTGCCAGTGCCGGGACAGCCCCCGCGGGGAAACTGTTTTTT. Residues: CASAGTAPAGKLFF.

The V and J genes are TRBV9 and TRBJ2-2, with TRBD2 identical over 7 bases. Germline CDR1 is SGDLS and CDR2 is YYNGEE. The trim removed 1 base at V and 5 bases at J, leaving 5 bases unmatched. This CDR3 comprises 15 residues. Here the CDR3 DNA reads TGTGCCAGCAGCGTAACGCGGGAGCGTACCGGGGAGCTGTTTTTT. This translates into CASSVTRERTGELFF.

This sequence joins TRBV27 and TRBJ1-1; D is unresolved. From germline, CDR1 is MNHEY and CDR2 SMNVEV (reference sequence). V lost 2 bases, J lost 5 bases, and 12 bases lay in between. The CDR3 length is 14 residues. CDR3 residues: CASSLRIGVTEAFF. The CDR3 DNA follows: TGTGCCAGCAGTTTACGGATTGGGGTGACTGAAGCTTTCTTT.

The count of this clone is one. The chain uses TRBV9 and TRBJ1-1; D not resolved. Trimming pared 4 bases from V and 7 bases from J, leaving 11 bases between. Per the germline V gene, CDR1 is SGDLS and CDR2 is YYNGEE. The length of the CDR3 is 12 residues. The CDR3 protein is CASSPTDFEAFF. In DNA form, the CDR3 reads TGTGCCAGCAGCCCCACGGACTTTGAAGCTTTCTTT.

This clone showed up just a few times. This chain uses TRBV7-2 with TRBJ2-2, with unresolved D. Germline values: CDR1 SGHTA, CDR2 FQGNSA. The CDR3 contains 13 residues. V shed 5 bases and J shed 2 bases, with 6 bases lying between them. The CDR3 region has the DNA TGTGCCAGCAGCGTCGTCAACACCGGGGAGCTGTTTTTT. This sequence encodes CASSVVNTGELFF.

This chain uses TRBV29-1 with TRBJ1-2; 7 positions agree with TRBD1. V dropped 6 bases and J dropped 4; count of bases not matched to a gene: 11. Germline V gene data show CDR1 as SQVTM and CDR2 as ANQGSEA. The CDR3 is 14 amino acids. CDR3 residues: CSVGGTGDSYGYTF. CDR3 in DNA: TGCAGCGTGGGGGGAACAGGGGATAGCTATGGCTACACCTTC.

The CDR3 loop reads CASSLGGQGSYNEQFF. The DNA for the CDR3 is TGTGCCAGCAGCTTAGGGGGACAGGGGTCCTACAATGAGCAGTTCTTC. The V and J genes are TRBV7-6 and TRBJ2-1; 10 nucleotides line up with TRBD1. The V gene's germline CDR1 is SGHVS and CDR2 FNYEAQ. After removal of 1 base from V and 1 base from J, the junction contained 1 base not matched to a gene. The CDR3 contains 16 residues.

The chain employs TRBV25-1 and TRBJ1-3; D unresolved. Germline CDR1 MGHDK, CDR2 SYGVNS. The CDR3 contains 12 residues. V dropped 8 bases and J dropped 3 bases, with 8 bases sitting between them. CDR3 loop: CASSYGGNTIYF. CDR3 nucleotides: TGTGCCAGCTCTTACGGTGGAAACACCATATATTTT.

The chain employs TRBV11-2 and TRBJ1-2; D is unresolved. Trimming left V 8 bases short and J 5 bases short, with 15 bases between. CDR3 size: 13 residues. Germline CDR1 is SGHAT and CDR2 is FQNNGV. This CDR3 reads CASAGVRNYGYTF. The CDR3 coding sequence is TGTGCCAGCGCTGGGGTCCGCAATTATGGCTACACCTTC.

In DNA form, the CDR3 reads TGTGCCAGCACGGGGGGGTACAATGAGCAGTTCTTC. Translated: CASTGGYNEQFF. The rearrangement uses TRBV2 and TRBJ2-1; 8 nucleotides align to TRBD2. The CDR3 totals 12 residues. V gave up 7 bases and J gave up 4 bases; unmatched junction bases: 0. Germline assignment: CDR1 SNHLY and CDR2 FYNNEI.

The sample holds a few counts of this clone. The chain recombines TRBV14 with TRBJ2-3, with TRBD1 matching over 8 bases. The CDR3 runs 19 residues. Trimming removed 3 bases from V and 2 bases from J; junction bases left unmatched: 16. Looked up from germline, CDR1 is SGHDN and CDR2 is FVKESK. CDR3 loop: CASSQDRASAGTSTDTQYF. CDR3 nucleotide sequence: TGTGCCAGCAGCCAGGACAGGGCCTCCGCGGGGACCTCCACAGATACGCAGTATTTT.

This clone is medium-sized (0.01 to 0.1%) within its sample. V is TRBV12-5 and J is TRBJ1-5; D perhaps matches TRBD1 (5 bases). The V end lost 7 bases, the J end lost 0 bases, and 13 bases lay between the germline ends. The germline gives CDR1 LGHNT, CDR2 FRNRAP. The CDR3 is 15 residues long. The CDR3 loop is CASARDGNSNQPQHF. Here the CDR3 DNA reads TGTGCTAGTGCTCGGGACGGAAATAGCAATCAGCCCCAGCATTTT.

The chain has TRBV12-5 and TRBJ2-3; D possibly corresponds to TRBD2 (5 bases). This CDR3 contains 15 residues. V was shortened by 0 bases and J by 2 bases, with 9 bases between the two germline ends. Germline V gene lookup returns CDR1 LGHNT and CDR2 FRNRAP. The DNA for the CDR3 is TGTGCTAGTGGTTTGGTACTAGGGATCACAGATACGCAGTATTTT. Its translation is CASGLVLGITDTQYF.